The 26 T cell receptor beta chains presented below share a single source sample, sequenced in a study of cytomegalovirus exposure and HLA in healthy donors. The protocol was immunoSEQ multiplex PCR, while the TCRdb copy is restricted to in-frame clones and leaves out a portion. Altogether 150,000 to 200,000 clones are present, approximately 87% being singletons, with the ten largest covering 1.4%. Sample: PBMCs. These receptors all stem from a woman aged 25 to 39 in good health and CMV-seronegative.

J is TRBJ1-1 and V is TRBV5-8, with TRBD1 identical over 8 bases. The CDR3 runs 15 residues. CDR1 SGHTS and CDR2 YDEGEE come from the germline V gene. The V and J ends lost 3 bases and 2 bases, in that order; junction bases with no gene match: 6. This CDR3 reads CASSYTGGSNTEAFF. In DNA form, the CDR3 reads TGTGCCAGCAGCTATACAGGGGGATCAAACACTGAAGCTTTCTTT.

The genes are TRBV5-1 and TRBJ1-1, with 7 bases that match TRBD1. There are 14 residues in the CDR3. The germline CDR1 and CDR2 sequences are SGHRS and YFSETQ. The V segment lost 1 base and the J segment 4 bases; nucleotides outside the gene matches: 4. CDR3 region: CASSLLGDSTEAFF. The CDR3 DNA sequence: TGCGCCAGCAGCTTGTTAGGGGACAGCACTGAAGCTTTCTTT.

CDR3 residues: CASSLSLAPNTEAFF. The CDR3 coding sequence is TGTGCCAGCAGCTTGAGTCTTGCACCGAACACTGAAGCTTTCTTT. V and J are TRBV7-2 and TRBJ1-1; D call uncertain. CDR3 length equals 15 residues. The V gene's germline CDR1 is SGHTA and CDR2 FQGNSA. Trimming removed 3 bases from V and 1 base from J, with 12 bases in between. The whole variable domain, remainder taken from reference TRBV7-2 and TRBJ1-1, is GAGVSQSPSNKVTEKGKDVELRCDPISGHTALYWYRQSLGQGLEFLIYFQGNSAPDKSGLPSDRFSAERTGGSVSTLTIQRTQQEDSAVYLCASSLSLAPNTEAFFGQGTRLTVV.

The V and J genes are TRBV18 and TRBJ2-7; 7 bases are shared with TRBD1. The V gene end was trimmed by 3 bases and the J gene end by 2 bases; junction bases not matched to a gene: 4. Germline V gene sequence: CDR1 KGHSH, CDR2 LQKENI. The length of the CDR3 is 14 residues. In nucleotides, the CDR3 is TGTGCCAGCTCACCCGAACAGGGGCCCTACGAGCAGTACTTC. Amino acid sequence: CASSPEQGPYEQYF.

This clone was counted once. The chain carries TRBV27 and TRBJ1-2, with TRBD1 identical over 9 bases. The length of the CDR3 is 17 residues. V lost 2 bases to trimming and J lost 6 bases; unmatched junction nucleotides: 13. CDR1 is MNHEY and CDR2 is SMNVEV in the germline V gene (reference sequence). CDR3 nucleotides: TGTGCCAGCAGTTTAAAGGATCCCGGGACAGGGACTCATGGCTACACCTTC. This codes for CASSLKDPGTGTHGYTF.

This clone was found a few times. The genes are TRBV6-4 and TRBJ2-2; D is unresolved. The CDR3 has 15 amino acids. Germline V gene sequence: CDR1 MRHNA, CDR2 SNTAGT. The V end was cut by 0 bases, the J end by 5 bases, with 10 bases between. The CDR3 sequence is CASSDSAGGTGELFF. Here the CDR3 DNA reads TGTGCCAGCAGTGACTCCGCAGGTGGTACCGGGGAGCTGTTTTTT.

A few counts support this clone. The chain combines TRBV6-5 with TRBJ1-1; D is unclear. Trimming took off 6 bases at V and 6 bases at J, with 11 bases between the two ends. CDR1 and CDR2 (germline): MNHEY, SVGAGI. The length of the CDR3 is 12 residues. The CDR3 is CASRRTGSEAFF. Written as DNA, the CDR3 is TGTGCCAGCAGACGGACGGGGTCTGAAGCTTTCTTT.

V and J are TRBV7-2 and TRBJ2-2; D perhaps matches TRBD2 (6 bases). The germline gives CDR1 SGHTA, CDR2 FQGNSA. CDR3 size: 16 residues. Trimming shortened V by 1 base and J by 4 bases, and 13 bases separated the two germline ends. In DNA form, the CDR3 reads TGTGCCAGCAGCTTAGGTGTCATCGGGAGCACCGGGGAGCTGTTTTTT. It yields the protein CASSLGVIGSTGELFF.

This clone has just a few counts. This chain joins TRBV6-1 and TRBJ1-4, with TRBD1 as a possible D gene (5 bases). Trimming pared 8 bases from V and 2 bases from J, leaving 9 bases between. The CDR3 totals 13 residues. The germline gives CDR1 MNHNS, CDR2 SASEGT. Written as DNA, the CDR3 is TGTGCCAGCGCCACAGGTACTAATGAAAAACTGTTTTTT. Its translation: CASATGTNEKLFF.

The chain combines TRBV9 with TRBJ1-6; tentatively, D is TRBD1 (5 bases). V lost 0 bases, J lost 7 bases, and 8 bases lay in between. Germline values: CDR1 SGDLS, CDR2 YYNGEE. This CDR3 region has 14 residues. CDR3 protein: CASSVEQVNSPLHF. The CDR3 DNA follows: TGTGCCAGCAGCGTAGAACAGGTCAATTCACCCCTCCACTTT.

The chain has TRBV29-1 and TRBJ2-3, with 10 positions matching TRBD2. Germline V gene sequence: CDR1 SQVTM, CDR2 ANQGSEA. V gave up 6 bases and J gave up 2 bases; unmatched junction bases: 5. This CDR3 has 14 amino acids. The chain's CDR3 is CSVLAGVDTDTQYF. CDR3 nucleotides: TGCAGCGTCCTAGCGGGGGTCGACACAGATACGCAGTATTTT.

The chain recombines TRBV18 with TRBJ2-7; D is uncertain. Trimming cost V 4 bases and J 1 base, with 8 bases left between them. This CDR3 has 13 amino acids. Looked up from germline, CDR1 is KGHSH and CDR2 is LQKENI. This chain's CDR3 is CASSLEVSYEQYF. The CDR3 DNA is TGTGCCAGCTCACTTGAGGTTTCCTACGAGCAGTACTTC.

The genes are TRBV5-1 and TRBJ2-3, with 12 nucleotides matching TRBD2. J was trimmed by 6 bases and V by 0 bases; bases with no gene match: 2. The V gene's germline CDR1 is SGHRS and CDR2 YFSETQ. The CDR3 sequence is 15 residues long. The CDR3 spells CASSLGGTSGDTQYF. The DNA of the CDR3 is TGCGCCAGCAGCTTGGGAGGGACTAGCGGGGATACGCAGTATTTT.

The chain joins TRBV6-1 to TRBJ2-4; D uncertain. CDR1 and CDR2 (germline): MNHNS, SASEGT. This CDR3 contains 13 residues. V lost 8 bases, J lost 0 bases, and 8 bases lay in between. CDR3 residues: CASWPGAKNIQYF. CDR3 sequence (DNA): TGTGCCAGCTGGCCGGGAGCCAAAAACATTCAGTACTTC.

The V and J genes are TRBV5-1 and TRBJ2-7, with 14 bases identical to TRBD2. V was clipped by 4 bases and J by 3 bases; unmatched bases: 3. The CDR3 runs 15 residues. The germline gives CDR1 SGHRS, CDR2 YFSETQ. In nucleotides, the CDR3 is TGCGCCAGCAGCCCCGGGACTAGCGGGGGCTACGAGCAGTACTTC. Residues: CASSPGTSGGYEQYF. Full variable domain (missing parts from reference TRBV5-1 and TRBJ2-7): KAGVTQTPRYLIKTRGQQVTLSCSPISGHRSVSWYQQTPGQGLQFLFEYFSETQRNKGNFPGRFSGRQFSNSRSEMNVSTLELGDSALYLCASSPGTSGGYEQYFGPGTRLTVT.

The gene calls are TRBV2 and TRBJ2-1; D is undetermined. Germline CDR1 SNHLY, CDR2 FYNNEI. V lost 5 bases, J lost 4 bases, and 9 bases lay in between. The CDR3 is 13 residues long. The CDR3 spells CASSLTLYNEQFF. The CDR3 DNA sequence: TGTGCCAGCAGTCTGACACTTTACAATGAGCAGTTCTTC. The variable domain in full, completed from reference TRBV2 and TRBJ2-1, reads EPEVTQTPSHQVTQMGQEVILRCVPISNHLYFYWYRQILGQKVEFLVSFYNNEISEKSEIFDDQFSVERPDGSNFTLKIRSTKLEDSAMYFCASSLTLYNEQFFGPGTRLTVL.

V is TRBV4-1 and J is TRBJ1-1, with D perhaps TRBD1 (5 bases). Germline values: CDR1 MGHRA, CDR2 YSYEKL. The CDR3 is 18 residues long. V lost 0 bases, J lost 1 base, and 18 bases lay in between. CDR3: CASSQEAGIIRRNTEAFF. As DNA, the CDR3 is TGCGCCAGCAGCCAAGAGGCAGGGATAATCAGGAGGAACACTGAAGCTTTCTTT.

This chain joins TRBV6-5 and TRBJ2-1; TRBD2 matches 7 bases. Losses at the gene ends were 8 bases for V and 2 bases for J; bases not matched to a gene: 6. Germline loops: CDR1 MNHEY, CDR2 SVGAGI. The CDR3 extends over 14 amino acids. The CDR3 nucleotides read TGTGCCAGCCGTGGCGGGGGAACCTACAATGAGCAGTTCTTC. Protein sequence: CASRGGGTYNEQFF.

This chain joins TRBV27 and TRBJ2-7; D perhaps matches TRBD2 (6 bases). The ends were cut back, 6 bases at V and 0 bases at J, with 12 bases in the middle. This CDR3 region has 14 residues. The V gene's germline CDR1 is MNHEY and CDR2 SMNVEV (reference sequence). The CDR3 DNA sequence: TGTGCCAGCAGACCGGGACTGGACTCCTACGAGCAGTACTTC. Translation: CASRPGLDSYEQYF.

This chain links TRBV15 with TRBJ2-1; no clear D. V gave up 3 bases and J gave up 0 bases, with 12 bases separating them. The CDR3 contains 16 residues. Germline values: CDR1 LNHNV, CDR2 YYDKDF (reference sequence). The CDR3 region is CATSSLDHSSYNEQFF. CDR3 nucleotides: TGTGCCACCAGCAGCCTCGATCACAGCTCCTACAATGAGCAGTTCTTC.

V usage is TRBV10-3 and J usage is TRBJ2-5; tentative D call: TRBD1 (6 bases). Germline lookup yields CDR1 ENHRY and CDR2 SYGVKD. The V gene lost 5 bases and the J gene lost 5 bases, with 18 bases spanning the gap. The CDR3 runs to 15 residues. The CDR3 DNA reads TGTGCCATCAGTCCGGGACACCCTGAGGTTGAGACCCAGTACTTC. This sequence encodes CAISPGHPEVETQYF.

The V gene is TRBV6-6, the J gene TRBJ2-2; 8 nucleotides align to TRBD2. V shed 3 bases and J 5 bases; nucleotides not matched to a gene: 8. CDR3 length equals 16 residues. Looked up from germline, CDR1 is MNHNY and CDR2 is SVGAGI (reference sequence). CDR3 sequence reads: CASSYGLAGATGELFF. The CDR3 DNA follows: TGTGCCAGCAGTTATGGGCTAGCGGGTGCTACCGGGGAGCTGTTTTTT.

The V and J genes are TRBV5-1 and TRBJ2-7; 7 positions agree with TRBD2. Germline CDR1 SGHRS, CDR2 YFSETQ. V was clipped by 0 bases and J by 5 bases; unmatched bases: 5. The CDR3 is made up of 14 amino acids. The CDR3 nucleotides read TGCGCCAGCAGCTTGGCCAGCGGGGCCCACGAGCAGTACTTC. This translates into CASSLASGAHEQYF. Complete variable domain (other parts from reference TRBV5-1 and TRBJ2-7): KAGVTQTPRYLIKTRGQQVTLSCSPISGHRSVSWYQQTPGQGLQFLFEYFSETQRNKGNFPGRFSGRQFSNSRSEMNVSTLELGDSALYLCASSLASGAHEQYFGPGTRLTVT.

CDR3 amino acids: CASSPQGTRAYEQYF. The CDR3 region has the DNA TGTGCCAGCAGCCCACAGGGGACACGGGCCTACGAGCAGTACTTC. This sequence joins TRBV11-2 and TRBJ2-7; 7 positions agree with TRBD1. The length of the CDR3 is 15 residues. Germline CDR1 SGHAT, CDR2 FQNNGV. Trimming took 5 bases from V and 2 from J; bases not matched to a gene: 9.

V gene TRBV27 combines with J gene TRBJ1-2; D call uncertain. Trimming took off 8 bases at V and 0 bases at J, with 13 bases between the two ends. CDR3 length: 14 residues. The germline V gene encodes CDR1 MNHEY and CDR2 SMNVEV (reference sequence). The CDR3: CASGPTTTNYGYTF. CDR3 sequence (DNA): TGTGCCAGCGGCCCGACAACAACTAACTATGGCTACACCTTC.

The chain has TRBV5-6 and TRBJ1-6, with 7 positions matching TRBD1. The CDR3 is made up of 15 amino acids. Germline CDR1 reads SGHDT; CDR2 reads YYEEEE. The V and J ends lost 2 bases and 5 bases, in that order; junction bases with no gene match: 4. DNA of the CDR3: TGTGCCAGCAGCTTTGGGACAGCTGATAATTCACCCCTCCACTTT. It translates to CASSFGTADNSPLHF.